These 27 T cell receptor beta chains were sequenced from one sample in a study of T-cell memory formation after mild COVID-19. MiXCR, run by TCRdb on the 5' RACE reads, gives a single entry per CDR3 protein. The profile shows under 650,000 distinct CDR3 sequences, approximately 19% of them singletons. The source material was PBMCs or a T cell subset sorted from them (not recorded which). The origin of the receptors is an adult woman who had mild COVID-19 (a few samples of this study predate the infection). Cell type and time point are not known.

This clonotype occurred a few times. In DNA, the CDR3 is TGTGCCAGCAGCACCGGACGGACTCCAAACAATGAGCAGTTCTTC. It translates to CASSTGRTPNNEQFF. This chain joins TRBV5-5 and TRBJ2-1, with D tentatively TRBD2 (5 bases). Germline V gene data show CDR1 as SGHKS and CDR2 as YYEKEE (reference sequence). The CDR3 spans 15 residues. Trimming took 4 bases from V and 5 from J, leaving 16 bases between them.

The rearrangement links TRBV25-1 to TRBJ2-5; TRBD2 aligns across 8 bases. The junction had 8 bases not matched to a gene; V was cut back by 1 base and J by 4 bases. Germline V gene lookup returns CDR1 MGHDK and CDR2 SYGVNS. The CDR3 extends over 16 amino acids. This CDR3 is CASSEFTGGPGETQYF. The CDR3 DNA is TGTGCCAGCAGTGAATTCACGGGGGGGCCTGGAGAGACCCAGTACTTC.

The chain couples TRBV5-1 to TRBJ2-1; weak D call: TRBD2 (6 bases). The CDR3 is made up of 15 amino acids. Germline-derived CDR1 and CDR2 are SGHRS and YFSETQ. The germline V and J ends were trimmed by 1 base and 8 bases, with 16 bases remaining between them. The CDR3 nucleotides read TGCGCCAGCAGCTTGTTCCGGGAGATCATAGATGAGCAGTTCTTC. The encoded protein is CASSLFREIIDEQFF.

This clonotype has a count of ten or more. CDR3 sequence: CASSHGASSGNTIYF. The CDR3, as DNA: TGTGCCAGCAGCCACGGGGCCAGCTCTGGAAACACCATATATTTT. V is TRBV7-2 and J is TRBJ1-3, with D tentatively TRBD1 (5 bases). The V end lost 5 bases, the J end lost 0 bases, and 11 bases lay between the germline ends. The CDR3 is 15 amino acids. The germline CDR1 and CDR2 sequences are SGHTA and FQGNSA.

This sequence joins TRBV7-2 and TRBJ2-5; 9 bases align to TRBD1. The CDR3 extends over 14 amino acids. CDR1 is SGHTA, CDR2 FQGNSA, per germline. Trimming removed 5 bases from V and 5 bases from J; junction bases left unmatched: 6. In nucleotides, the CDR3 is TGTGCCAGCAGCAAAAAGACAGGGGGGGAGACCCAGTACTTC. Amino acid sequence: CASSKKTGGETQYF.

This clonotype was observed a few times. The chain is built from TRBV25-1 and TRBJ2-7; maybe TRBD2 (6 bases). This CDR3 is 15 amino acids long. The V gene's germline CDR1 is MGHDK and CDR2 SYGVNS. Between the trimmed V and J ends, which lost 2 bases and 3 bases, there was a span of 14 bases. Here the CDR3 reads CASSEGWAGGYEQYF. The CDR3 coding sequence is TGTGCCAGCAGTGAAGGGTGGGCCGGGGGCTACGAGCAGTACTTC.

The rearrangement joins TRBV5-6 to TRBJ2-1; no clear D. Trimming took 2 bases from V and 8 from J, leaving 11 bases between them. Germline-derived CDR1 and CDR2 are SGHDT and YYEEEE. This CDR3 comprises 13 residues. The CDR3 nucleotides read TGTGCCAGCAGCTTTACCGGGTTGGATGAGCAGTTCTTC. It translates to CASSFTGLDEQFF.

Concerning this clonotype: One end of the junction is discordant with germline, which a read error may explain. The CDR3 DNA sequence: TGTGCCAGCAGTTACGATAACCTAGGACCCTTTACCGCCTTC. Its translation: CASSYDNLGPFTAF. The J gene is TRBJ2-7, the V gene TRBV6-2 or TRBV6-3; D ambiguous. The CDR3 is 14 residues long. Germline V gene lookup returns CDR1 MNHEY and CDR2 SVGEGT.

The genes are TRBV29-1 and TRBJ2-7; D may match TRBD1 or TRBD2 (5 bases each). V was pared by 7 bases and J by 3 bases, with 16 bases between. Germline V gene lookup returns CDR1 SQVTM and CDR2 ANQGSEA. CDR3 length: 13 residues. CDR3 in DNA: TGCAGCGCGTTGGTGGGACGACACTACGAGCAGTACTTC. Amino acid sequence: CSALVGRHYEQYF.

The sample holds a few counts of this clonotype. The chain has TRBV11-2 and TRBJ2-1; D unresolved. Germline V gene lookup returns CDR1 SGHAT and CDR2 FQNNGV. The ends were cut back, 5 bases at V and 0 bases at J, with 14 bases in the middle. CDR3 size: 16 residues. CDR3 nucleotide sequence: TGTGCCAGCAGCCAACTTAGGACCCGCTCCTACAATGAGCAGTTCTTC. Residues: CASSQLRTRSYNEQFF.

This clonotype has a handful of counts. The chain recombines TRBV30 with TRBJ1-1; D is unresolved. The CDR3 totals 18 residues. Deletions cut 5 bases from V and 4 bases from J, with 29 bases between. CDR1 is GTSNPN and CDR2 is SVGIG in the germline V gene (reference sequence). The CDR3 bases are TGTGCCTGGGACTACCGGGTCGGATTACGGTTCAATCCCACTGAAGCTTTCTTT. Residues: CAWDYRVGLRFNPTEAFF.

This clonotype occurred a few times. V is TRBV21-1 and J is TRBJ2-1; no DNA check was done on the table's D call, TRBD2. TRBV21-1 is labeled a pseudogene. This CDR3 region has 17 residues. The CDR3: CASSKDLAGLVYNEQFF. CDR3 in DNA: TGTGCCAGCAGCAAAGACCTCGCGGGGTTGGTCTACAATGAGCAGTTCTTC.

This clonotype occurred a few times. The chain is built from TRBV18 and TRBJ2-1, with D possibly being TRBD1 or TRBD2 (5 bases each). There are 14 residues in the CDR3. Germline V gene lookup returns CDR1 KGHSH and CDR2 LQKENI. Trimming pared 2 bases from V and 12 bases from J, leaving 17 bases between. CDR3 loop: CASSPGTSDLGQFF. Written as DNA, the CDR3 is TGTGCCAGCTCACCAGGGACGTCAGATCTTGGGCAGTTCTTC.

This rearrangement joins TRBV5-6 to TRBJ2-5; tentatively, D is TRBD1 (5 bases). The CDR3 sequence is 13 residues long. Germline lookup yields CDR1 SGHDT and CDR2 YYEEEE. The germline V and J ends were trimmed by 4 bases and 2 bases, with 9 bases remaining between them. The DNA for the CDR3 is TGTGCCAGCAGCATTGCAGGGCAAGAGACCCAGTACTTC. Residues: CASSIAGQETQYF.

There are a few counts of this clonotype. The chain uses TRBV11-3 and TRBJ2-1, with TRBD1 matching over 12 bases. The CDR3 is 17 residues long. Germline-derived CDR1 and CDR2 are SGHNT and YENEEA. J was trimmed by 3 bases and V by 5 bases; bases with no gene match: 8. The DNA for the CDR3 is TGTGCCAGCAGCCCCCACCGGGACAGGGGGCTCTACAATGAGCAGTTCTTC. Translated, it gives CASSPHRDRGLYNEQFF. Full variable domain (remainder filled in from reference TRBV11-3 and TRBJ2-1): EAGVVQSPRYKIIEKKQPVAFWCNPISGHNTLYWYLQNLGQGPELLIRYENEEAVDDSQLPKDRFSAERLKGVDSTLKIQPAELGDSAVYLCASSPHRDRGLYNEQFFGPGTRLTVL.

This clonotype was seen only a few times. This rearrangement joins TRBV30 to TRBJ2-2, with D unclear. Trimming took 7 bases from V and 5 from J, leaving 26 bases between them. The CDR3 has 17 residues. In germline, CDR1 is GTSNPN, CDR2 SVGIG (reference sequence). CDR3 coding DNA: TGTGCCTTTAAAGATCTCGGTAGTTGGAGAGCGACCGGGGAGCTGTTTTTT. This encodes CAFKDLGSWRATGELFF. Supplemented by reference TRBV30 and TRBJ2-2, the full variable domain reads SQTIHQWPATLVQPVGSPLSLECTVEGTSNPNLYWYRQAAGRGLQLLFYSVGIGQISSEVPQNLSASRPQDRQFILSSKKLLLSDSGFYLCAFKDLGSWRATGELFFGEGSRLTVL.

This sequence joins TRBV19 and TRBJ2-1; 7 bases line up with TRBD2. V trimming: 8 bases; J trimming: 6 bases; junction bases outside the gene matches: 13. Germline V gene sequence: CDR1 LNHDA, CDR2 SQIVND (reference sequence). CDR3 size: 15 residues. The CDR3 region is CASSKRLALRNEQFF. The CDR3 DNA is TGTGCCAGTTCAAAGAGACTAGCCCTTCGCAATGAGCAGTTCTTC.

The CDR3 reads CASSRGLILYGYTF. In DNA form, the CDR3 reads TGTGCCAGCAGCCGGGGACTGATTCTCTATGGCTACACCTTC. The chain carries TRBV4-2 and TRBJ1-2, with D maybe TRBD1 (5 bases). The length of the CDR3 is 14 residues. The V and J ends lost 4 bases and 4 bases respectively, with 13 bases between them. The germline V gene encodes CDR1 LGHNA and CDR2 YNFKEQ.

This clonotype was detected a few times. This sequence joins TRBV24-1 and TRBJ2-1, with a possible D match to TRBD1 (6 bases). CDR3 length: 13 residues. V was cut by 3 bases and J by 7 bases, with 9 bases left in between. Per the germline V gene, CDR1 is KGHDR and CDR2 is SFDVKD. CDR3 bases: TGTGCCACCAGTGATCGAAGGGGGAATGAGCAGTTCTTC. Protein sequence: CATSDRRGNEQFF.

This clonotype was observed many times. The chain carries TRBV24-1 and TRBJ2-1, with D tentatively TRBD1 (6 bases). Trimming pared 1 base from V and 12 bases from J, leaving 18 bases between. There are 15 residues in the CDR3. Germline values: CDR1 KGHDR, CDR2 SFDVKD. CDR3 residues: CATSDLGAGEKGQFF. The CDR3 DNA is TGTGCCACCAGTGATTTAGGGGCAGGGGAGAAGGGGCAGTTCTTC.

The rearrangement uses TRBV12-5 and TRBJ2-1, with D possibly being TRBD1 (5 bases). The CDR3 length is 18 residues. Germline loops: CDR1 LGHNT, CDR2 FRNRAP. The ends were cut back, 1 base at V and 2 bases at J, with 18 bases in the middle. The CDR3 nucleotides are TGTGCTAGTGGTTTGGAGGGGAAAAGACCAAATACCTACAATGAGCAGTTCTTC. Its translation is CASGLEGKRPNTYNEQFF.

This clonotype was counted a few times. The chain recombines TRBV7-9 with TRBJ2-2; D is ambiguous. Germline lookup yields CDR1 SEHNR and CDR2 FQNEAQ (reference sequence). The ends were cut back, 5 bases at V and 5 bases at J, with 18 bases in the middle. The CDR3 sequence is 16 residues long. CDR3 amino acids: CASSPDESLRTGELFF. The CDR3 nucleotides are TGTGCCAGCAGCCCGGACGAGTCGCTACGGACCGGGGAGCTGTTTTTT.

This sequence joins TRBV12-3 or TRBV12-4 and TRBJ2-2; 9 bases are shared with TRBD1. CDR3 length: 15 residues. V dropped 1 base and J dropped 7; count of bases not matched to a gene: 4. CDR3 loop: CASSLGDRENGELFF. DNA for the CDR3: TGTGCCAGCAGTTTAGGGGACAGGGAGAACGGGGAGCTGTTTTTT.

The chain couples TRBV30 to TRBJ1-5; D possibly corresponds to TRBD1 (6 bases). The V end lost 0 bases, the J end lost 7 bases, and 16 bases lay between the germline ends. CDR1 and CDR2 from the germline V gene are GTSNPN and SVGIG (reference sequence). CDR3 length equals 15 residues. The chain's CDR3 is CAWSVGPGVVQPQHF. The CDR3 bases are TGTGCCTGGAGTGTAGGCCCAGGGGTAGTACAGCCCCAGCATTTT.

V gene TRBV6-1 combines with J gene TRBJ2-5; D gene unclear. Germline V gene data show CDR1 as MNHNS and CDR2 as SASEGT. V shed 3 bases and J shed 10 bases, with 15 bases lying between them. This CDR3 is 13 amino acids long. CDR3 protein: CASSDVYSHDQYF. CDR3 in DNA: TGTGCCAGCAGTGATGTATACTCCCACGACCAGTACTTC.

The chain links TRBV24-1 to TRBJ2-3; TRBD1 aligns across 8 bases. CDR3 size: 16 residues. The V segment lost 0 bases and the J segment 0 bases; nucleotides outside the gene matches: 1. Looked up from germline, CDR1 is KGHDR and CDR2 is SFDVKD. The CDR3 DNA sequence: TGTGCCACCAGTGATTTGGGGGACAGGAGCACAGATACGCAGTATTTT. Translating it yields CATSDLGDRSTDTQYF.

This clonotype was seen only a few times. The V gene is TRBV20-1, the J gene TRBJ1-1; D gene unclear. The V end was cut by 3 bases, the J end by 10 bases, with 15 bases between. This CDR3 is built from 12 residues. CDR1 is DFQATT, CDR2 SNEGSKA, per germline (reference sequence). The chain's CDR3 is CSASSPTKGAFF. CDR3 sequence (DNA): TGCAGTGCTAGTTCCCCTACTAAAGGAGCTTTCTTT.